This is a list of T cell receptor beta chains from one sample in a study of blood T cell repertoires in COVID-19. Measured with immunoSEQ multiplex PCR; TCRdb has only the in-frame clones, and not every one. The sample lists 300,000 to 350,000 clones; around 89% were seen once. Sequenced sample: PBMCs or T cells enriched from blood (not recorded which). These receptors were obtained from a woman between 18 and 29 years old with acute COVID-19. Both conserved end residues are trimmed from each CDR3. Fields, in order: V gene, CDR3 protein.

TRBV7-9 | ASSLPGYGGYT
TRBV6-5 | ASSYRAGPGNTEAF
TRBV27 | ASSLQGPINYGYT
TRBV18 | ASSPQGITQDTGELF
TRBV7-3 | ASSHRGSTAGELF
TRBV7-2 | ASSLMAGGSVEQF
TRBV18 | ASSPTGTGPGNTIY
TRBV12-3/TRBV12-4 | ASSLSGETEAF
TRBV24-1 | ATSDGLAAQF
TRBV6-5 | ASISDSTYEQY
TRBV28 | ASSPSWGYGYT
TRBV5-4 | ASSIGVAGSGQETQY